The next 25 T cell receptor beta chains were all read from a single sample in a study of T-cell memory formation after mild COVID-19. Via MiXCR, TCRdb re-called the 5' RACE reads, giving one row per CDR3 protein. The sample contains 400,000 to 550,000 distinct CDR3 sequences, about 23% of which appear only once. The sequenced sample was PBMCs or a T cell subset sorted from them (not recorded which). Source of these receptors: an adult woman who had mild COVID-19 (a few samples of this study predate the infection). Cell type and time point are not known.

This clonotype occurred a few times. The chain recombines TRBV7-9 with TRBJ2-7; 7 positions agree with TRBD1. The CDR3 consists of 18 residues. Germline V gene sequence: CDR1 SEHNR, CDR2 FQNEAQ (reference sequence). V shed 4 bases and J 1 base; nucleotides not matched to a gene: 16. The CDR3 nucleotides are TGTGCCAGCAGCTCCAGCCTCGCCGGGACAGCGGCTTCCTACGAGCAGTACTTC. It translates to CASSSSLAGTAASYEQYF.

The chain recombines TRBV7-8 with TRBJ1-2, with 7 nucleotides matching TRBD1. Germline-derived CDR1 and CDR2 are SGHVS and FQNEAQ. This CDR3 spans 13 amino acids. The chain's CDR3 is CTSSRGGGMRYTF. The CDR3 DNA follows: TGTACTAGCTCCAGGGGGGGCGGTATGCGCTACACCTTC. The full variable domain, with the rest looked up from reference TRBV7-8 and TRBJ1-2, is GAGVSQSPRYKVAKRGQDVALRCDPISGHVSLFWYQQALGQGPEFLTYFQNEAQLDKSGLPSDRFFAERPEGSVSTLKIQRTQQEDSAVYLCTSSRGGGMRYTFGSGTRLTVV.

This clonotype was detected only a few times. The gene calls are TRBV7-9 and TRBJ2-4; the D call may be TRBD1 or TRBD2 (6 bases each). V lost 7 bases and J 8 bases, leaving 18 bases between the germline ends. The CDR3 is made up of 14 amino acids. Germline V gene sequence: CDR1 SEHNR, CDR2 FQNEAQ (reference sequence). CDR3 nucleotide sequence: TGTGCCAGCATCCAGTCCCCAGGGGAGGACATTCAGTACTTC. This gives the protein CASIQSPGEDIQYF.

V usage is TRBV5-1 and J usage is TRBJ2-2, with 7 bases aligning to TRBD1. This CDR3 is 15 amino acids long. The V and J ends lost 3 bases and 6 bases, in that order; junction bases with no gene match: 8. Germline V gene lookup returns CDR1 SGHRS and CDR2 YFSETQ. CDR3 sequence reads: CASSSRQGESGELFF. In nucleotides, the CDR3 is TGCGCCAGCAGCTCGAGACAGGGAGAATCCGGGGAGCTGTTTTTT. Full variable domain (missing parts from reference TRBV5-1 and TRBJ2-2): KAGVTQTPRYLIKTRGQQVTLSCSPISGHRSVSWYQQTPGQGLQFLFEYFSETQRNKGNFPGRFSGRQFSNSRSEMNVSTLELGDSALYLCASSSRQGESGELFFGEGSRLTVL.

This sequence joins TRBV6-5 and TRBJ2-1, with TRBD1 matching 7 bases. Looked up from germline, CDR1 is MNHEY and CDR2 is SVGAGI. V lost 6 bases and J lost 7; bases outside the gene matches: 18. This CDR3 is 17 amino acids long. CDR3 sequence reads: CASRVGQAYHRSNEQFF. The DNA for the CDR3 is TGTGCCAGCAGAGTCGGACAGGCATATCATCGTTCGAATGAGCAGTTCTTC.

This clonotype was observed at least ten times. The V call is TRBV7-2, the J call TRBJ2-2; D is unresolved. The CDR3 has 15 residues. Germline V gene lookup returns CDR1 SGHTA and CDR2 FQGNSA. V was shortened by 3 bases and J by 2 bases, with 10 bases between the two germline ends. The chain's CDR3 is CASSLASANTGELFF. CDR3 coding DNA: TGTGCCAGCAGCTTGGCTAGTGCCAACACCGGGGAGCTGTTTTTT.

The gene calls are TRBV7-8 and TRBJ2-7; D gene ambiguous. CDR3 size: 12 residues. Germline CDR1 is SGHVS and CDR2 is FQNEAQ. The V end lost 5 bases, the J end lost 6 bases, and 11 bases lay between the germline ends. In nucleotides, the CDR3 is TGTGCCAGCAGCCCCCCGGGTCCCGAGCAGTACTTC. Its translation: CASSPPGPEQYF.

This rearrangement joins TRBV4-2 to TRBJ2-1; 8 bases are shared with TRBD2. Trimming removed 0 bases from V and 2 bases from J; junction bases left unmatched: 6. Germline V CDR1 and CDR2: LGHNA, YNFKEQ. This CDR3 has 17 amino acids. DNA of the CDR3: TGTGCCAGCAGCCAAGATCCCCAGCGGGAGACCTACAATGAGCAGTTCTTC. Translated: CASSQDPQRETYNEQFF.

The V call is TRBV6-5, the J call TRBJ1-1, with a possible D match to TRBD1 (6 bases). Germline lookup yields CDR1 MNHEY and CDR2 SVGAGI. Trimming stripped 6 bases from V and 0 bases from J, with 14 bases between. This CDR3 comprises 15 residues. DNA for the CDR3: TGTGCCAGCAGACTAGGACAGAGTATGAACACTGAAGCTTTCTTT. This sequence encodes CASRLGQSMNTEAFF.

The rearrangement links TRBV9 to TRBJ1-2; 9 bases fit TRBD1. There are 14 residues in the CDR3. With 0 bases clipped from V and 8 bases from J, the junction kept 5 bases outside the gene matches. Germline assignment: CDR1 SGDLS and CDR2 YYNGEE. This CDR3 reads CASSVEQGAGGYTF. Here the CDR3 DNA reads TGTGCCAGCAGCGTAGAACAGGGGGCAGGGGGCTACACCTTC.

The CDR3 bases are TGCGCCAGCAGCTTGGTAGGACAGGGGGTGCTTGAGCAGTTCTTC. Encoded protein: CASSLVGQGVLEQFF. The chain joins TRBV5-1 to TRBJ2-1; TRBD1 aligns across 10 bases. The germline CDR1 and CDR2 sequences are SGHRS and YFSETQ. The length of the CDR3 is 15 residues. V lost 0 bases, J lost 9 bases, and 6 bases stayed unmatched.

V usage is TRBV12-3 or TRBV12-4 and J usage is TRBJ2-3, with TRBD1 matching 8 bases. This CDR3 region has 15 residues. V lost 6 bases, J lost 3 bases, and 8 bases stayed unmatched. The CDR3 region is CASRTQGVRTDTQYF. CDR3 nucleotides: TGTGCCAGCAGAACACAGGGGGTCAGGACAGATACGCAGTATTTT.

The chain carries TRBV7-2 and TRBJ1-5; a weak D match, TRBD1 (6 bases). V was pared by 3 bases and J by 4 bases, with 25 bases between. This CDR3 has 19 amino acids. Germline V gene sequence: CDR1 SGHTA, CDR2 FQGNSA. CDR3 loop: CASSLGVRGLGYPNQPQHF. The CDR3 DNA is TGTGCCAGCAGCTTGGGAGTCCGGGGGCTCGGGTACCCTAATCAGCCCCAGCATTTT.

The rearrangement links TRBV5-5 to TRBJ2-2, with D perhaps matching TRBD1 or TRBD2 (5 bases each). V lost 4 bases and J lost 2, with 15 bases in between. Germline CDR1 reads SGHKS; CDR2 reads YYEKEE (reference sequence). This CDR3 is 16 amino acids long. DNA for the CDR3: TGTGCCAGCAGCACCCGGGACGCAGGAAACACCGGGGAGCTGTTTTTT. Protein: CASSTRDAGNTGELFF.

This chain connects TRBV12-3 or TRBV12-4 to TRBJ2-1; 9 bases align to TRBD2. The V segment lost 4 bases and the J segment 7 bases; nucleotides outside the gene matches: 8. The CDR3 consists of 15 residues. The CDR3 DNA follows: TGTGCCAGCAGTTCGCCCGGCGGGGGGGGGAATGAGCAGTTCTTC. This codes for CASSSPGGGGNEQFF.

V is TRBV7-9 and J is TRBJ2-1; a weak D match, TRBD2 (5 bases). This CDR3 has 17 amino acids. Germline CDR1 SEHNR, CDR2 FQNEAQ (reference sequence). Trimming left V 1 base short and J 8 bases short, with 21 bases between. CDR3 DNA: TGTGCCAGCAGCTTAGACCCGGGGTCGACGGGGTGGGATGAGCAGTTCTTC. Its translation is CASSLDPGSTGWDEQFF.

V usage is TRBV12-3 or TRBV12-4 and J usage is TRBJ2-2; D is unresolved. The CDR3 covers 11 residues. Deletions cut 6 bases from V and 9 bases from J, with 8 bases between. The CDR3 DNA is TGTGCCAGCAGCTCATCGTGGGAGCTGTTTTTT. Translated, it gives CASSSSWELFF.

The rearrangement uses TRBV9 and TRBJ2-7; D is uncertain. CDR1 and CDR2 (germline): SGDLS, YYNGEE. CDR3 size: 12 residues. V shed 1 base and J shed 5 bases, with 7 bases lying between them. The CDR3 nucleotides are TGTGCCAGCAGCGTATACCCCCACGAGCAGTACTTC. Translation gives CASSVYPHEQYF.

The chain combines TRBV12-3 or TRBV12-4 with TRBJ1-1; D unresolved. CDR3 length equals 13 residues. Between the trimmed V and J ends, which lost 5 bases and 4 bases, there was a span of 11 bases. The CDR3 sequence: CASSHTWGTEAFF. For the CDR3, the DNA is TGTGCCAGCAGTCACACCTGGGGCACTGAAGCTTTCTTT.

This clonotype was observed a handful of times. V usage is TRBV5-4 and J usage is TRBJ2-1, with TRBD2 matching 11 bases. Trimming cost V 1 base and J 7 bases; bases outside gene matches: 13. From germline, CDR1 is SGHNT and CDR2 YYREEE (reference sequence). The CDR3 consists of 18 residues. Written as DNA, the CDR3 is TGTGCCAGCAGCTTGATCACCCTAGCGGGAGGCCACGGGAATGAGCAGTTCTTC. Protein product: CASSLITLAGGHGNEQFF.

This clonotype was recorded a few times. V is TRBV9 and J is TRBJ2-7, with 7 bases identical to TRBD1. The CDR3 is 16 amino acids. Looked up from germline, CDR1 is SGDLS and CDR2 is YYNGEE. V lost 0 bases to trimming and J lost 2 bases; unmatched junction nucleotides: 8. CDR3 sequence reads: CASSVATGTAPYEQYF. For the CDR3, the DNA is TGTGCCAGCAGCGTAGCTACGGGGACAGCTCCCTACGAGCAGTACTTC.

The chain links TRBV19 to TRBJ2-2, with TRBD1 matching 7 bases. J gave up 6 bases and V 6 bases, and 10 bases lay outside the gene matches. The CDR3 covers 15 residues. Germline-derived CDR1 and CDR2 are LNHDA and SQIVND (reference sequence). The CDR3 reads CASSPWTGWAGELFF. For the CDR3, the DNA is TGTGCCAGTAGCCCCTGGACAGGATGGGCCGGGGAGCTGTTTTTT. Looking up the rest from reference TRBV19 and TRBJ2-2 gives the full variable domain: DGGITQSPKYLFRKEGQNVTLSCEQNLNHDAMYWYRQDPGQGLRLIYYSQIVNDFQKGDIAEGYSVSREKKESFPLTVTSAQKNPTAFYLCASSPWTGWAGELFFGEGSRLTVL.

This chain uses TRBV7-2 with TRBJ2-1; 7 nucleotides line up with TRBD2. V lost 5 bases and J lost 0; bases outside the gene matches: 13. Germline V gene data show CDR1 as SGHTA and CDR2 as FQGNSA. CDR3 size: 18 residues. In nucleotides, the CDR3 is TGTGCCAGCAGCACCCTCAGACTAGCCCCGAGCTCCTACAATGAGCAGTTCTTC. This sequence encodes CASSTLRLAPSSYNEQFF.

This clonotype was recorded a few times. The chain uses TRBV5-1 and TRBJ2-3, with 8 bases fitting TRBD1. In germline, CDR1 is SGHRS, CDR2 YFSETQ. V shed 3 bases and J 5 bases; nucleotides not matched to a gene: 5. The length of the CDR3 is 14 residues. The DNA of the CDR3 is TGCGCCAGCAGCTCAGGGGGCGCGGGAGATACGCAGTATTTT. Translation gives CASSSGGAGDTQYF.

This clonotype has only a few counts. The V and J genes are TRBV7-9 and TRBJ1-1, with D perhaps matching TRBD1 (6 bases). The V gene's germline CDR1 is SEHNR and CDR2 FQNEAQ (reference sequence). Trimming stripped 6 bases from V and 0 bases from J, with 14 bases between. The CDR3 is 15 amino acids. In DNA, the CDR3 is TGTGCCAGCAGTCGTTCCAGGGGAGTGAACACTGAAGCTTTCTTT. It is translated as CASSRSRGVNTEAFF.